What follows are 22 T cell receptor beta chains derived from one specimen sequenced in a study of Ad26.COV2.S vaccination and SARS-CoV-2 variants. Sequencing used immunoSEQ multiplex PCR; TCRdb keeps in-frame clones, though not all of them. The sample has fewer than 400,000 clones; 90% are singletons. Treatment here: about 20 received Ad26.COV2.S at low or high dose, single or two shots; several received placebo; per-sample allocation not given. Day 63 following the first vaccine or placebo injection was when the samples were taken. This material consisted of peripheral blood, taken in a trial of Ad26.COV2.S vaccine versus placebo. Receptors were obtained from a person aged 18-65 years who received the Ad26.COV2.S COVID-19 vaccine or a placebo.

The rearrangement uses TRBV6-6 and TRBJ1-1, with no clear D. Germline lookup yields CDR1 MNHNY and CDR2 SVGAGI (reference sequence). The germline V and J ends were trimmed by 7 bases and 4 bases, with 19 bases remaining between them. The CDR3 sequence is 15 residues long. This chain's CDR3 is CASTQDGVASTEAFF. The CDR3 nucleotides read TGTGCCAGCACCCAGGACGGGGTCGCAAGCACTGAAGCTTTCTTT.

This clone was seen once. The chain joins TRBV19 to TRBJ2-7; 7 positions agree with TRBD1. From germline, CDR1 is LNHDA and CDR2 SQIVND (reference sequence). CDR3 size: 14 residues. Trimming took 3 bases from V and 3 from J; bases not matched to a gene: 5. CDR3 bases: TGTGCCAGTAGTATGACAGGGAAAGACTACGAGCAGTACTTC. This translates into CASSMTGKDYEQYF.

The V call is TRBV7-2, the J call TRBJ2-7; D is tentatively TRBD1 or TRBD2 (5 bases each). Germline values: CDR1 SGHTA, CDR2 FQGNSA. V dropped 5 bases and J dropped 2 bases, with 13 bases sitting between them. This CDR3 is 14 amino acids long. CDR3 nucleotide sequence: TGTGCCAGCAGCCATCTAGAGGGGACCTACGAGCAGTACTTC. Amino acid sequence: CASSHLEGTYEQYF.

This clone was recorded once. V and J are TRBV7-2 and TRBJ1-5, with 8 bases fitting TRBD1. Germline assignment: CDR1 SGHTA and CDR2 FQGNSA. This CDR3 contains 14 residues. Trimming removed 4 bases from V and 6 bases from J; junction bases left unmatched: 5. For the CDR3, the DNA is TGTGCCAGCAGCTATGGACAGGGAGGTCAGCCCCAGCATTTT. It yields the protein CASSYGQGGQPQHF.

The rearrangement joins TRBV7-9 to TRBJ2-1; the D call may be TRBD1 or TRBD2 (6 bases each). V was cut by 8 bases and J by 2 bases, with 16 bases left in between. There are 15 residues in the CDR3. In germline, CDR1 is SEHNR, CDR2 FQNEAQ (reference sequence). The CDR3 DNA reads as TGTGCCAGCGTTAGGGGGGTAGCGGCCTACAATGAGCAGTTCTTC. The encoded protein is CASVRGVAAYNEQFF.

V and J are TRBV6-6 and TRBJ2-7; TRBD1 matches 7 bases. Germline loops: CDR1 MNHNY, CDR2 SVGAGI (reference sequence). V gave up 6 bases and J gave up 4 bases; unmatched junction bases: 9. CDR3 size: 14 residues. CDR3 residues: CASRTGQSLYEQYF. DNA of the CDR3: TGTGCCAGCAGGACGGGACAGTCGCTATACGAGCAGTACTTC.

The rearrangement uses TRBV28 and TRBJ1-5, with D hard to call. This CDR3 has 17 amino acids. Germline values: CDR1 MDHEN, CDR2 SYDVKM. With 3 bases removed from V and 2 bases from J, the gap between germline ends came to 17 bases. CDR3 loop: CASSFPPGVGGNQPQHF. Here the CDR3 DNA reads TGTGCCAGCAGTTTTCCGCCGGGCGTAGGTGGCAATCAGCCCCAGCATTTT.

V and J are TRBV9 and TRBJ1-1; D is unresolved. Trimming pared 6 bases from V and 0 bases from J, leaving 12 bases between. Germline V CDR1 and CDR2: SGDLS, YYNGEE. CDR3 length equals 14 residues. CDR3 amino acids: CASTRDMVNTEAFF. The DNA of the CDR3 is TGTGCCAGCACGAGGGATATGGTGAACACTGAAGCTTTCTTT.

The V call is TRBV27, the J call TRBJ2-7, with TRBD1 matching over 9 bases. Trimming removed 5 bases from V and 3 bases from J; junction bases left unmatched: 2. The CDR3 runs 13 residues. CDR1 MNHEY and CDR2 SMNVEV come from the germline V gene (reference sequence). The CDR3 DNA reads as TGTGCCAGCAGTGGGGGACAGGGCTACGAGCAGTACTTC. It yields the protein CASSGGQGYEQYF.

This chain uses TRBV12-3 or TRBV12-4 with TRBJ1-2; D unresolved. The CDR3 is 11 amino acids. Trimming took 4 bases from V and 14 from J, leaving 14 bases between them. DNA of the CDR3: TGTGCCAGCAGTTCAGCCGGATCGGGTACCTTC. Amino acid sequence: CASSSAGSGTF.

The chain links TRBV27 to TRBJ1-4; D gene ambiguous. The ends were cut back, 1 base at V and 7 bases at J, with 7 bases in the middle. In germline, CDR1 is MNHEY, CDR2 SMNVEV (reference sequence). The CDR3 totals 13 residues. CDR3 nucleotides: TGTGCCAGCAGTTTATGGATGCGTGAAAAACTGTTTTTT. It specifies CASSLWMREKLFF.

CDR3 amino acids: CSVDGAFF. In DNA form, the CDR3 reads TGCAGCGTTGACGGAGCTTTCTTT. This sequence joins TRBV29-1 and TRBJ1-1, with no clear D. Germline values: CDR1 SQVTM, CDR2 ANQGSEA. CDR3 length equals 8 residues. With 3 bases removed from V and 10 bases from J, the gap between germline ends came to 3 bases.

The J gene is TRBJ2-5, the V gene TRBV7-6, with a possible D match to TRBD2 (6 bases). CDR3 length: 15 amino acids. Trimming cost V 5 bases and J 0 bases, with 13 bases left between them. The germline gives CDR1 SGHVS, CDR2 FNYEAQ. CDR3 loop: CASSRGAEYQETQYF. The CDR3 DNA is TGTGCCAGCAGCCGCGGGGCAGAGTACCAAGAGACCCAGTACTTC.

The rearrangement joins TRBV6-5 to TRBJ2-1, with 11 nucleotides matching TRBD2. V shed 6 bases and J 8 bases; nucleotides not matched to a gene: 9. The germline gives CDR1 MNHEY, CDR2 SVGAGI. This CDR3 is 15 amino acids long. The CDR3 loop is CASRQLAGGPYEQFF. The CDR3 nucleotides are TGTGCCAGCAGGCAATTAGCGGGGGGGCCGTATGAGCAGTTCTTC.

CDR3 sequence (DNA): TGTGCCAGCAGGGGACAACTAAACACTGAAGCTTTCTTT. Translated, it gives CASRGQLNTEAFF. V usage is TRBV3-1 (or the pseudogene TRBV3-2) and J usage is TRBJ1-1; TRBD1 is a possible D gene (6 bases). Germline CDR1 and CDR2: LGHDT and YNNKEL (reference sequence). The CDR3 spans 13 residues. The V and J ends lost 6 bases and 2 bases respectively, with 10 bases between them.

The rearrangement uses TRBV6-5 and TRBJ2-1; D gene ambiguous. Deletions cut 3 bases from V and 5 bases from J, with 5 bases between. The CDR3 covers 12 residues. Per the germline V gene, CDR1 is MNHEY and CDR2 is SVGAGI. The CDR3 region has the DNA TGTGCCAGCAGTTATGGGGACAATGAGCAGTTCTTC. Protein sequence: CASSYGDNEQFF.

This chain connects TRBV3-1 (or the pseudogene TRBV3-2) to TRBJ2-4; 7 nucleotides line up with TRBD2. Trimming removed 1 base from V and 12 bases from J; junction bases left unmatched: 15. The CDR3 consists of 16 residues. Germline-derived CDR1 and CDR2 are LGHDT and YNNKEL (reference sequence). CDR3 sequence: CASSQGLSTGREAQYF. CDR3 nucleotides: TGTGCCAGCAGCCAAGGCCTATCTACGGGGAGGGAAGCTCAGTACTTC.

The chain carries TRBV27 and TRBJ2-7; D is undetermined. V was pared by 5 bases and J by 1 base, with 12 bases between. Germline CDR1 MNHEY, CDR2 SMNVEV (reference sequence). This CDR3 spans 14 amino acids. The CDR3 DNA sequence: TGTGCCAGCAGTCCCCAGGTTTATTCCTACGAGCAGTACTTC. Protein sequence: CASSPQVYSYEQYF.

The chain combines TRBV5-1 with TRBJ1-2, with D maybe TRBD1 (5 bases). The CDR3 spans 15 residues. V was clipped by 4 bases and J by 5 bases, with 18 bases between them. The germline V gene encodes CDR1 SGHRS and CDR2 YFSETQ. In DNA, the CDR3 is TGCGCCAGCAGCCCCTGGACAAAGGAGGAATATGGCTACACCTTC. It translates to CASSPWTKEEYGYTF. The full variable domain, with the rest looked up from reference TRBV5-1 and TRBJ1-2, is KAGVTQTPRYLIKTRGQQVTLSCSPISGHRSVSWYQQTPGQGLQFLFEYFSETQRNKGNFPGRFSGRQFSNSRSEMNVSTLELGDSALYLCASSPWTKEEYGYTFGSGTRLTVV.

The chain links TRBV6-5 to TRBJ2-5; 13 nucleotides line up with TRBD2. The CDR3 spans 15 residues. V dropped 4 bases and J dropped 5; count of bases not matched to a gene: 4. Germline V gene lookup returns CDR1 MNHEY and CDR2 SVGAGI. The CDR3 DNA reads TGTGCCAGCAGTTTGGGACTAGCGGGAAGGGAGACCCAGTACTTC. This sequence encodes CASSLGLAGRETQYF.

V gene TRBV11-3 combines with J gene TRBJ2-3, with D possibly matching TRBD1 (6 bases). The CDR3 contains 15 residues. V was clipped by 0 bases and J by 6 bases, with 13 bases between them. CDR1 is SGHNT, CDR2 YENEEA, per germline. The CDR3 is CASSLDLGTWDTQYF. The CDR3 region has the DNA TGTGCCAGCAGCTTAGATCTGGGGACATGGGATACGCAGTATTTT.

The chain joins TRBV30 to TRBJ1-3; D is unclear. The germline V gene has CDR1 GTSNPN and CDR2 SVGIG (reference sequence). The CDR3 loop spans 13 amino acids. V shed 4 bases and J shed 0 bases, with 7 bases lying between them. CDR3 amino acids: CAWTGNSGNTIYF. In nucleotides, the CDR3 is TGTGCCTGGACGGGGAACTCTGGAAACACCATATATTTT.